Presented here are 32 T cell receptor beta chains from one specimen sequenced in a study of blood T cells in healthy people across ages. Primers used in a second PCR of about 6 to 11 cycles were a sample-barcoded 5' primer and a J-beta primer mix. TCRdb called the 5' RACE reads again in MiXCR, with one record for every CDR3 protein. The profile shows under 1,100,000 distinct CDR3 sequences, around 25% of them singletons. These data were also filed under a second study, of T cells of mothers and their children.

Source material: blood. These receptors were obtained from a girl aged 2-10 years in good health.

The rearrangement uses TRBV6-5 and TRBJ2-7, with D perhaps TRBD1 or TRBD2 (5 bases each). V was pared by 6 bases and J by 9 bases, with 21 bases between. The length of the CDR3 is 14 residues. Germline V gives CDR1 MNHEY, CDR2 SVGAGI. CDR3 sequence reads: CASRTGTSPVGQYF. CDR3 sequence (DNA): TGTGCCAGCAGGACCGGGACCAGTCCTGTCGGGCAGTACTTC.

This clonotype was found a few times. V usage is TRBV5-1 and J usage is TRBJ1-5, with D unresolved. V dropped 0 bases and J dropped 5 bases, with 9 bases sitting between them. CDR3 length equals 14 residues. Germline-derived CDR1 and CDR2 are SGHRS and YFSETQ. CDR3: CASSLESPHQPQHF. The CDR3 DNA follows: TGCGCCAGCAGCTTGGAGTCACCACATCAGCCCCAGCATTTT.

The chain employs TRBV4-3 and TRBJ2-5, with a possible D match to TRBD2 (5 bases). The J call is uncertain, as TRBJ2-1 better fits the DNA end. Germline CDR1 LGHNA, CDR2 YSLEER. The CDR3 extends over 14 amino acids. For the CDR3, the DNA is TGCGCCAGTTCTCGGGAAGCCCTCTCCAATGAGCAGTTCTTC. It is translated as CASSREALSNEQFF.

V usage is TRBV6-5 and J usage is TRBJ2-5; TRBD2 agrees at 9 bases. The DNA end lines up better with TRBJ2-1; the J call may be wrong. This CDR3 comprises 17 residues. Germline CDR1 MNHEY, CDR2 SVGAGI. The CDR3 region has the DNA TGTGCCAGCAGTTACGGCCTTGTAGCGGGAGATCTCGATGAGCAGTTCTTC. Amino acid sequence: CASSYGLVAGDLDEQFF.

V gene TRBV12-3 or TRBV12-4 combines with J gene TRBJ2-5; 8 positions match TRBD2. The CDR3 totals 15 residues. V was clipped by 3 bases and J by 4 bases; unmatched bases: 7. CDR3 amino acids: CASSFALAGRETQYF. CDR3 bases: TGTGCCAGCAGTTTTGCCCTAGCGGGTCGAGAGACCCAGTACTTC.

This clonotype turned up a few times. The chain couples TRBV19 to TRBJ2-7; no reliable D call. This CDR3 has 14 residues. Germline lookup yields CDR1 LNHDA and CDR2 SQIVND (reference sequence). Trimming removed 1 base from V and 2 bases from J, with 9 bases in between. CDR3 region: CASSIVDTAYEQYF. The DNA for the CDR3 is TGTGCCAGTAGTATAGTTGACACGGCCTACGAGCAGTACTTC. The full variable domain, in which reference TRBV19 and TRBJ2-7 provide the parts outside the CDR3, is DGGITQSPKYLFRKEGQNVTLSCEQNLNHDAMYWYRQDPGQGLRLIYYSQIVNDFQKGDIAEGYSVSREKKESFPLTVTSAQKNPTAFYLCASSIVDTAYEQYFGPGTRLTVT.

In its sample, this clonotype was seen a few times. V is TRBV6-5 and J is TRBJ2-4, with TRBD2 as a possible D gene (6 bases). The CDR3 length is 16 residues. Germline values: CDR1 MNHEY, CDR2 SVGAGI. V dropped 0 bases and J dropped 6 bases, with 15 bases sitting between them. CDR3 protein: CASSYSALDGGNIQYF. Here the CDR3 DNA reads TGTGCCAGCAGTTACTCCGCCCTAGACGGGGGAAACATTCAGTACTTC.

CDR3: CASTAEKGNNYGYTF. Written as DNA, the CDR3 is TGTGCCAGCACGGCGGAAAAGGGGAACAACTATGGCTACACCTTC. The chain employs TRBV2 and TRBJ1-2; the D gene is possibly TRBD1 (5 bases). Trimming took off 7 bases at V and 2 bases at J, with 17 bases between the two ends. CDR3 size: 15 residues. The V gene's germline CDR1 is SNHLY and CDR2 FYNNEI.

A few counts support this clonotype. The CDR3 DNA reads as TGCAGCGCAAAGGGACGCCTCCAAGAGACCCAGTACTTC. It yields the protein CSAKGRLQETQYF. The chain combines TRBV29-1 with TRBJ2-5, with D perhaps matching TRBD1 or TRBD2 (5 bases each). The CDR3 is 13 residues long. Germline V gene sequence: CDR1 SQVTM, CDR2 ANQGSEA. The ends were cut back, 7 bases at V and 1 base at J, with 13 bases in the middle.

Only a few counts were recorded for this clonotype. J is TRBJ2-4 and V is TRBV6-1; D remains unclear. The ends were cut back, 4 bases at V and 4 bases at J, with 14 bases in the middle. The CDR3 has 15 amino acids. CDR1 is MNHNS and CDR2 is SASEGT in the germline V gene. CDR3 loop: CASSGGARVKNIQYF. Here the CDR3 DNA reads TGTGCCAGCAGTGGAGGTGCAAGGGTGAAAAACATTCAGTACTTC.

V and J are TRBV27 and TRBJ2-1; D is undetermined. The length of the CDR3 is 14 residues. Trimming removed 7 bases from V and 0 bases from J, with 10 bases in between. The germline CDR1 and CDR2 sequences are MNHEY and SMNVEV (reference sequence). CDR3 in DNA: TGTGCCAGCAAGCAGGAGAGCTCCTACAATGAGCAGTTCTTC. It encodes CASKQESSYNEQFF.

This clonotype was recorded a few times. The junction shows a germline mismatch at one end, possibly a read error. V gene TRBV9 combines with J gene TRBJ1-4, with 8 bases lining up with TRBD1. The germline V gene encodes CDR1 SGDLS and CDR2 YYNGEE. The CDR3 contains 17 residues. CDR3 DNA sequence: TGTGCCTGCAGCGGCTCAGGGGGCGCAGGCGCGGCTGAAAAACTGTTTTTT. Encoded protein: CACSGSGGAGAAEKLFF.

This clonotype was counted a few times. V gene TRBV5-6 combines with J gene TRBJ2-5; D remains ambiguous. This CDR3 is built from 14 residues. Trimming shortened V by 2 bases and J by 4 bases, and 12 bases separated the two germline ends. Germline values: CDR1 SGHDT, CDR2 YYEEEE. CDR3 sequence: CASSFRGSAETQYF. CDR3 nucleotide sequence: TGTGCCAGCAGCTTCCGAGGTTCAGCAGAGACCCAGTACTTC.

Only a few counts were recorded for this clonotype. The chain combines TRBV7-3 with TRBJ1-1; no clear D. From germline, CDR1 is SGHTA and CDR2 FQGTGA. The CDR3 spans 13 residues. V lost 2 bases and J 5 bases, leaving 9 bases between the germline ends. CDR3 in amino acids: CASSLFPGTEAFF. The CDR3 coding sequence is TGTGCCAGCAGCTTATTTCCCGGGACTGAAGCTTTCTTT.

This clonotype has only a few counts. This rearrangement joins TRBV7-8 to TRBJ2-7; TRBD1 matches 8 bases. J lost 1 base, V lost 0 bases, and 8 bases had no gene match. From germline, CDR1 is SGHVS and CDR2 FQNEAQ. CDR3 length: 17 amino acids. In DNA form, the CDR3 reads TGTGCCAGCAGCTTAGCACAGGACAGGGCCCCTTCCTACGAGCAGTACTTC. Translation: CASSLAQDRAPSYEQYF.

This clonotype was found a few times. The chain is built from TRBV4-1 and TRBJ2-5, with D unclear. TRBJ2-7 explains the end of the DNA better; the J call may be wrong. The CDR3 covers 14 residues. From germline, CDR1 is MGHRA and CDR2 YSYEKL. CDR3 DNA sequence: TGCGCCAGCAGCCAAGGAGTTGTGACGGGCGAGCAGTACTTC. Translated, it gives CASSQGVVTGEQYF.

CDR3 coding DNA: TGTGCTAGTGGGCTCAGGGTTGGCACTGAAGCTTTCTTT. Amino acids: CASGLRVGTEAFF. The chain combines TRBV12-5 with TRBJ1-1; TRBD1 is a possible D gene (5 bases). The CDR3 consists of 13 residues. V lost 6 bases and J lost 4, with 12 bases in between. The germline gives CDR1 LGHNT, CDR2 FRNRAP.

The V gene is TRBV7-6, the J gene TRBJ2-7; a weak D match, TRBD2 (6 bases). CDR3 length equals 13 residues. Germline lookup yields CDR1 SGHVS and CDR2 FNYEAQ. The V end lost 5 bases, the J end lost 8 bases, and 16 bases lay between the germline ends. CDR3 amino acids: CASSPGGVSKQYF. The DNA for the CDR3 is TGTGCCAGCAGCCCCGGAGGGGTTTCGAAGCAGTACTTC.

This chain uses TRBV3-1 with TRBJ2-1, with D perhaps matching TRBD1 (5 bases). The CDR3 spans 16 residues. Trimming left V 0 bases short and J 6 bases short, with 15 bases between. Germline V gives CDR1 LGHDT, CDR2 YNNKEL (reference sequence). The CDR3 DNA sequence: TGTGCCAGCAGCCAAGATCAAGGTTTAGGGGTCAATGAGCAGTTCTTC. Protein: CASSQDQGLGVNEQFF.

This clonotype was detected a few times. The chain has TRBV7-3 and TRBJ2-1, with TRBD2 matching 7 bases. CDR3 length: 14 amino acids. V was clipped by 5 bases and J by 5 bases; unmatched bases: 6. Germline V CDR1 and CDR2: SGHTA, FQGTGA. CDR3 coding DNA: TGTGCCAGCAGCAGAAGCGGGGCAAACAATGAGCAGTTCTTC. Translation gives CASSRSGANNEQFF.

This clonotype was recorded a few times. The chain joins TRBV29-1 to TRBJ2-3, with 8 bases matching TRBD2. The ends lost 3 bases at V and 0 bases at J; junction bases unmatched: 2. CDR1 SQVTM and CDR2 ANQGSEA come from the germline V gene. There are 14 residues in the CDR3. The CDR3 DNA sequence: TGCAGCGTTGACGGGAGGGCGAGCACAGATACGCAGTATTTT. It codes for CSVDGRASTDTQYF.

The sample holds a few counts of this clonotype. The chain couples TRBV6-1 to TRBJ1-1; D may be TRBD1 (5 bases). V shed 2 bases and J shed 8 bases, with 15 bases lying between them. The germline V gene encodes CDR1 MNHNS and CDR2 SASEGT. The CDR3 is made up of 14 amino acids. The CDR3 sequence: CASSEQPGTPEAFF. CDR3 bases: TGTGCCAGCAGTGAACAACCCGGGACTCCAGAAGCTTTCTTT.

V is TRBV9 and J is TRBJ2-3; D may match TRBD1 or TRBD2 (7 bases each). The CDR3 spans 18 residues. Germline V CDR1 and CDR2: SGDLS, YYNGEE. V lost 4 bases and J lost 5, with 26 bases in between. The CDR3 spells CASSSRPGGEHFGDTQYF. The DNA for the CDR3 is TGTGCCAGCAGCTCCCGCCCAGGGGGGGAGCATTTTGGAGATACGCAGTATTTT.

The chain employs TRBV5-1 and TRBJ2-7, with TRBD1 matching over 7 bases. V lost 0 bases, J lost 2 bases, and 5 bases stayed unmatched. Per germline, CDR1 SGHRS and CDR2 YFSETQ. The CDR3 is made up of 15 amino acids. CDR3 DNA: TGCGCCAGCAGCTTGGAACCCGGGACAGCCTACGAGCAGTACTTC. The encoded protein is CASSLEPGTAYEQYF.

The rearrangement links TRBV4-3 to TRBJ2-3; 8 nucleotides align to TRBD2. J gave up 5 bases and V 4 bases, and 8 bases lay outside the gene matches. This CDR3 is 15 amino acids long. The germline gives CDR1 LGHNA, CDR2 YSLEER. The CDR3 is CASSPLSGGEDTQYF. DNA of the CDR3: TGCGCCAGCAGCCCTCTGTCGGGAGGGGAAGATACGCAGTATTTT.

A few counts support this clonotype. V usage is TRBV27 and J usage is TRBJ1-4; unclear D gene. The V end lost 8 bases, the J end lost 8 bases, and 15 bases lay between the germline ends. The germline gives CDR1 MNHEY, CDR2 SMNVEV (reference sequence). The CDR3 length is 13 residues. CDR3 amino acids: CASGQHGEEKLFF. CDR3 in DNA: TGTGCCAGCGGGCAGCATGGGGAGGAAAAACTGTTTTTT.

This clonotype was picked up a small number of times. The chain couples TRBV5-6 to TRBJ2-7, with 11 positions matching TRBD2. Germline V lookup: CDR1 SGHDT, CDR2 YYEEEE. The CDR3 is 15 residues long. J gave up 4 bases and V 1 base, and 4 bases lay outside the gene matches. The CDR3 reads CASSLPGLAVYEQYF. Here the CDR3 DNA reads TGTGCCAGCAGCTTGCCGGGACTAGCGGTATACGAGCAGTACTTC. Full variable domain (rest looked up from reference TRBV5-6 and TRBJ2-7): DAGVTQSPTHLIKTRGQQVTLRCSPKSGHDTVSWYQQALGQGPQFIFQYYEEEERQRGNFPDRFSGHQFPNYSSELNVNALLLGDSALYLCASSLPGLAVYEQYFGPGTRLTVT.

As concerns this clonotype: A junction boundary mismatches the germline segment, possibly from a read error. The chain is built from TRBV7-3 and TRBJ2-3, with D perhaps being TRBD1 or TRBD2 (6 bases each). In germline, CDR1 is SGHTA, CDR2 FQGTGA. This CDR3 has 17 amino acids. CDR3: CTSSERGGFGSTDTQYF. Written as DNA, the CDR3 is TGTACCAGCAGCGAAAGAGGGGGGTTTGGGTCCACAGATACGCAGTATTTT. The full variable domain, in which reference TRBV7-3 and TRBJ2-3 provide the parts outside the CDR3, is GAGVSQTPSNKVTEKGKYVELRCDPISGHTALYWYRQSLGQGPEFLIYFQGTGAADDSGLPNDRFFAVRPEGSVSTLKIQRTERGDSAVYLCTSSERGGFGSTDTQYFGPGTRLTVL.

This clonotype appeared a few times. The chain carries TRBV5-6 and TRBJ2-5, with a tentative D call TRBD1 (7 bases). The CDR3 has 15 residues. V lost 6 bases to trimming and J lost 7 bases, with 22 bases between them. CDR1 and CDR2 (germline): SGHDT, YYEEEE. CDR3 DNA sequence: TGTGCCAGCAACGAGGAGGGGGCCCCCATTTTGACCCAGTACTTC. Translating it yields CASNEEGAPILTQYF.

V usage is TRBV12-3 or TRBV12-4 and J usage is TRBJ1-2; D is unclear. The CDR3 contains 13 residues. Trimming cost V 3 bases and J 5 bases, with 10 bases left between them. The CDR3: CASSFDPFYGYTF. The CDR3 DNA is TGTGCCAGCAGTTTTGATCCTTTTTATGGCTACACCTTC.

This clonotype was counted a few times. A junction end diverges from the germline sequence, so it may reflect a read error. The V call is TRBV7-3, the J call TRBJ2-6; D may be TRBD1 (6 bases). The CDR3 is 17 residues long. Per the germline V gene, CDR1 is SGHTA and CDR2 is FQGTGA. DNA for the CDR3: TGTGCTAGCAGCTTAAATCCCAGGGGCAGTTGGGCCAACGTCCTGACTTTC. As protein: CASSLNPRGSWANVLTF.

As DNA, the CDR3 is TGCAGCGTTTGGAAAGGGCCCAGCGAGCAGTACTTC. It translates to CSVWKGPSEQYF. V usage is TRBV29-1 and J usage is TRBJ2-7; D call uncertain. CDR3 length equals 12 residues. Looked up from germline, CDR1 is SQVTM and CDR2 is ANQGSEA. Trimming stripped 5 bases from V and 6 bases from J, with 14 bases between.